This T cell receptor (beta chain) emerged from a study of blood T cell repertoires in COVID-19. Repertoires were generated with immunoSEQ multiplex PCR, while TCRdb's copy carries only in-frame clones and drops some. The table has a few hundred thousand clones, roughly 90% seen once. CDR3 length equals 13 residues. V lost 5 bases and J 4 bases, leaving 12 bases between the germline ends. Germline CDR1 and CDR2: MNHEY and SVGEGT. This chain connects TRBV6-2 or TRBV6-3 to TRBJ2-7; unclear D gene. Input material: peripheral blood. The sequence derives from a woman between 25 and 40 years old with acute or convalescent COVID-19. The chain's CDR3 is CASSNGEVYEQYF. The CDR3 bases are TGTGCCAGCAGTAATGGCGAGGTATACGAGCAGTACTTC.